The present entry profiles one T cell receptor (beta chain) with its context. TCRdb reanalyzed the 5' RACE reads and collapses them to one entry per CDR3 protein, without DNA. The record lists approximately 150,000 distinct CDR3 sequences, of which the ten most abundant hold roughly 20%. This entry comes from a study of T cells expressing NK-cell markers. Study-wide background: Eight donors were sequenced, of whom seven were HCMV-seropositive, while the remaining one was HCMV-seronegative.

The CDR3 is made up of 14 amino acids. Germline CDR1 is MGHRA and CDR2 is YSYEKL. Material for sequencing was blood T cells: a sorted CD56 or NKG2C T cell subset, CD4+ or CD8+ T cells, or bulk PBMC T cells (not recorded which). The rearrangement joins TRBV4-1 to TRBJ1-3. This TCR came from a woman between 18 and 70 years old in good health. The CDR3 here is CASSQLGVGNTIYF.